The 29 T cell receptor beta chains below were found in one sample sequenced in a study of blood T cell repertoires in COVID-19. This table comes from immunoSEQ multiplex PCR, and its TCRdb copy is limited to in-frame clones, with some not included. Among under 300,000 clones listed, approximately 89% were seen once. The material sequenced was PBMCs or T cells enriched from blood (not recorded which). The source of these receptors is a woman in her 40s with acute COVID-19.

CDR3 nucleotides: TGTGCCAGCAGCCCGTCCTATAGCAATCAGCCCCAGCATTTT. This encodes CASSPSYSNQPQHF. The V call is TRBV7-2, the J call TRBJ1-5; unclear D gene. CDR3 length: 14 residues. Germline assignment: CDR1 SGHTA and CDR2 FQGNSA. Trimming took off 5 bases at V and 0 bases at J, with 8 bases between the two ends.

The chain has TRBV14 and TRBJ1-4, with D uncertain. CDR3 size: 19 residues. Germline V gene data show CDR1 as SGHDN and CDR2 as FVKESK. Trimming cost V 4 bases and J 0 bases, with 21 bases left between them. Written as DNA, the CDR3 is TGTGCCAGCAGCCGGTCCATGAGGGCTAGTCGTGCAACTAATGAAAAACTGTTTTTT. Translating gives CASSRSMRASRATNEKLFF.

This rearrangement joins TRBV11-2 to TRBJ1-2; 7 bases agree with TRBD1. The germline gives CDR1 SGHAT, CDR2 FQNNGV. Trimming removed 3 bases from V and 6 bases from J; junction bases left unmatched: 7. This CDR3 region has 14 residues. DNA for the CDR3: TGTGCCAGCAGCTTCGCTCAGGGGGTGGATGGCTACACCTTC. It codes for CASSFAQGVDGYTF.

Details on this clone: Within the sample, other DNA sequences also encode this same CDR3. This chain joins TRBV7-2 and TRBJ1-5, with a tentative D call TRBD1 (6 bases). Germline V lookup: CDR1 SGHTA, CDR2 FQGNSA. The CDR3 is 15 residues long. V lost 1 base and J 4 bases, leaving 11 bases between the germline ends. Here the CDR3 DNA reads TGTGCCAGCAGCTTAGAGGGGACACAAAATCAGCCCCAGCATTTT. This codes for CASSLEGTQNQPQHF.

The DNA of the CDR3 is TGTGCCAGCAGCCCGGGACAGGGAAATCAGCCCCAGCATTTT. It codes for CASSPGQGNQPQHF. The chain employs TRBV5-4 and TRBJ1-5; TRBD1 matches at 9 bases. V shed 4 bases, J shed 4 bases, and the junction held 3 bases outside the gene matches. The CDR3 totals 14 residues. Germline CDR1 reads SGHNT; CDR2 reads YYREEE (reference sequence).

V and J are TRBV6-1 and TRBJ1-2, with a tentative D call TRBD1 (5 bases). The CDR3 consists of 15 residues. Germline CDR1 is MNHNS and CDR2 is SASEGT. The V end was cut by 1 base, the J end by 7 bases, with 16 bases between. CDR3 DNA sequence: TGTGCCAGCAGTGAAGTGGGGGGAGGAATTGTTGGCTACACCTTC. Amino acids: CASSEVGGGIVGYTF.

The CDR3 sequence is CASTPLGSGLDTQYF. The CDR3 region has the DNA TGTGCCAGCACCCCCCTGGGTAGCGGGTTAGATACGCAGTATTTT. The rearrangement links TRBV7-2 to TRBJ2-3, with 7 bases lining up with TRBD2. Germline-derived CDR1 and CDR2 are SGHTA and FQGNSA. V gave up 7 bases and J gave up 5 bases; unmatched junction bases: 12. CDR3 length equals 15 residues.

The CDR3 coding sequence is TGTGCCATCAGTCGGGACAGCTATGGCTACACCTTC. Protein sequence: CAISRDSYGYTF. V and J are TRBV10-3 and TRBJ1-2, with 7 nucleotides matching TRBD1. The CDR3 has 12 amino acids. CDR1 and CDR2 from the germline V gene are ENHRY and SYGVKD. V shed 5 bases, J shed 4 bases, and the junction held 1 base outside the gene matches.

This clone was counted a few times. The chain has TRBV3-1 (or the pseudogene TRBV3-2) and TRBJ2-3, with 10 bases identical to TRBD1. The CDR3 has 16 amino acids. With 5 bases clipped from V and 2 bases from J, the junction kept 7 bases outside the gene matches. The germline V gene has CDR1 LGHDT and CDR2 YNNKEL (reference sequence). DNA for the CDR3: TGTGCCAGCAGCAGGGGGACAGGGGCTCTCACAGATACGCAGTATTTT. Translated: CASSRGTGALTDTQYF.

This CDR3 reads CATSDTGAGETQYF. CDR3 coding DNA: TGTGCCACCAGTGATACAGGGGCGGGAGAGACCCAGTACTTC. The V and J genes are TRBV24-1 and TRBJ2-5, with 7 bases identical to TRBD1. Germline V gene data show CDR1 as KGHDR and CDR2 as SFDVKD. CDR3 length: 14 residues. V lost 3 bases to trimming and J lost 4 bases; unmatched junction nucleotides: 4.

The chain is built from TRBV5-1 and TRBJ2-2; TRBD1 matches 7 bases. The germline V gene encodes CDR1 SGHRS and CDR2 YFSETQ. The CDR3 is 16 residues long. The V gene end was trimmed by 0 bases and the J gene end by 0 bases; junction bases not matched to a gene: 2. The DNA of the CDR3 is TGCGCCAGCAGCTTGGTTGGGACAGCGAACACCGGGGAGCTGTTTTTT. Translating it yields CASSLVGTANTGELFF. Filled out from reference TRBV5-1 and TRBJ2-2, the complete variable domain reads KAGVTQTPRYLIKTRGQQVTLSCSPISGHRSVSWYQQTPGQGLQFLFEYFSETQRNKGNFPGRFSGRQFSNSRSEMNVSTLELGDSALYLCASSLVGTANTGELFFGEGSRLTVL.

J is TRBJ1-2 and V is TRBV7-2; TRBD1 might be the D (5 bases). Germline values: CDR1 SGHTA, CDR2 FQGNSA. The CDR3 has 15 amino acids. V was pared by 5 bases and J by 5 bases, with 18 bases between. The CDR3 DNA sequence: TGTGCCAGCAGCGCTATTGGGGCACTGGGGTATGGCTACACCTTC. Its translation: CASSAIGALGYGYTF.

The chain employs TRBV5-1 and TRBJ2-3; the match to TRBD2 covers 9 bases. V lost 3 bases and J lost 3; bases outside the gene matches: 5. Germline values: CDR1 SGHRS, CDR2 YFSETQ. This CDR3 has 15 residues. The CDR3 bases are TGCGCCAGCAGCTCCGGGACTAGCTTGACAGATACGCAGTATTTT. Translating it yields CASSSGTSLTDTQYF.

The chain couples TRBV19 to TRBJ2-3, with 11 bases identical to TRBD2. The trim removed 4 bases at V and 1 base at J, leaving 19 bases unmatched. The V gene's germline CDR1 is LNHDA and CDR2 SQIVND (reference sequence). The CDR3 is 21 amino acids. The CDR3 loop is CASSTRGRTSGPLHRTDTQYF. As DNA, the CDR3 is TGTGCCAGTAGTACGCGGGGTCGGACTAGCGGGCCCCTCCACCGCACAGATACGCAGTATTTT.

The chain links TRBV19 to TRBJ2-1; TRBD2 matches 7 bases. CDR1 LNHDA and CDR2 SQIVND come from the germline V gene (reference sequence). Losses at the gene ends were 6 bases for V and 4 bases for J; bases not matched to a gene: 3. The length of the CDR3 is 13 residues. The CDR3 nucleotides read TGTGCCAGTAGCCGGACTAGATACAATGAGCAGTTCTTC. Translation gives CASSRTRYNEQFF.

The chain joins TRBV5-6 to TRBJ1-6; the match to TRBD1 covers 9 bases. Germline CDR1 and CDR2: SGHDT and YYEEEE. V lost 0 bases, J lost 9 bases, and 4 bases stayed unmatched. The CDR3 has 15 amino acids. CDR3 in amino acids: CASSLEDRGSSPLHF. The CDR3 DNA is TGTGCCAGCAGCTTGGAAGACAGGGGGAGTTCACCCCTCCACTTT.

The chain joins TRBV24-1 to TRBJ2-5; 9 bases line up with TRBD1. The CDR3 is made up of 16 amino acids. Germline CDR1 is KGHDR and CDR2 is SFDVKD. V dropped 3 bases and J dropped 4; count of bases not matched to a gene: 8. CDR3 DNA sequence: TGTGCCACCAGTGATATGCGGGACAGGGCTGGAGAGACCCAGTACTTC. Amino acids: CATSDMRDRAGETQYF.

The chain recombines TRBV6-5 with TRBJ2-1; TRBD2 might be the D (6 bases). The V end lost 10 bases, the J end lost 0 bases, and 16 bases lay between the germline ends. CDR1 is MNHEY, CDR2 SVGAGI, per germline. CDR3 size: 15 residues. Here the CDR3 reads CATQRAAGSYNEQFF. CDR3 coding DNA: TGTGCCACACAGAGGGCAGCGGGCTCCTACAATGAGCAGTTCTTC.

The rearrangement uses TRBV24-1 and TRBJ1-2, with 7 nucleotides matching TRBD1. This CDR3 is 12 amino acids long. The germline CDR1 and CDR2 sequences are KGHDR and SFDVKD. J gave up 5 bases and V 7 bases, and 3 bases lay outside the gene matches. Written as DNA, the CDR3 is TGTGCCACCAGCCAGGGGGGTTATGGCTACACCTTC. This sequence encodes CATSQGGYGYTF.

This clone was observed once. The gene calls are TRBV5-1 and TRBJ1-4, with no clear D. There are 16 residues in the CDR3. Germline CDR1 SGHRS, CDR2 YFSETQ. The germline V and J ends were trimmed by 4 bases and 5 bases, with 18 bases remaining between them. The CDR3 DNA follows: TGCGCCAGCAGCCCGGGAACGTCGGGTATGAATGAAAAACTGTTTTTT. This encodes CASSPGTSGMNEKLFF. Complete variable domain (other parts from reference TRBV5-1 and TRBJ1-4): KAGVTQTPRYLIKTRGQQVTLSCSPISGHRSVSWYQQTPGQGLQFLFEYFSETQRNKGNFPGRFSGRQFSNSRSEMNVSTLELGDSALYLCASSPGTSGMNEKLFFGSGTQLSVL.

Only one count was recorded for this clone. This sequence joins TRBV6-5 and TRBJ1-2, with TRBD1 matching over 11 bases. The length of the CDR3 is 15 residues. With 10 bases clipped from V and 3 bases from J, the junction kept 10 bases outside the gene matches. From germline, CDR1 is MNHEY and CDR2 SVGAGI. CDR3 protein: CATTRPGQGDYGYTF. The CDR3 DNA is TGTGCCACCACCCGGCCGGGACAGGGGGACTATGGCTACACCTTC.

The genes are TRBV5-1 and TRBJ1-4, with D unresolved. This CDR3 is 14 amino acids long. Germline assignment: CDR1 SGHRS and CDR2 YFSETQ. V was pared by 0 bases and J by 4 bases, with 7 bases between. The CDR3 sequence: CASSLEPVNEKLFF. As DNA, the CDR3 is TGCGCCAGCAGCTTGGAACCGGTTAATGAAAAACTGTTTTTT.

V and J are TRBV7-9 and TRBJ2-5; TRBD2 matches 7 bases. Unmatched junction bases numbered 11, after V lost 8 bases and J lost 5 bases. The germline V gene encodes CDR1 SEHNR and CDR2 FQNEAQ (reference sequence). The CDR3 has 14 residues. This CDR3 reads CASDRGDLIETQYF. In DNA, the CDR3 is TGTGCCAGCGACCGGGGGGATCTCATCGAGACCCAGTACTTC.

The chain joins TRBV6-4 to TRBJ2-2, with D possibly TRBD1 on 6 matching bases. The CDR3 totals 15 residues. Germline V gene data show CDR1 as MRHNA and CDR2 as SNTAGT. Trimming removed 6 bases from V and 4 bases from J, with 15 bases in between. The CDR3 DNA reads TGTGCCAGCAGAACAGGGTCAGCTGGCACCGGGGAGCTGTTTTTT. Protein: CASRTGSAGTGELFF.

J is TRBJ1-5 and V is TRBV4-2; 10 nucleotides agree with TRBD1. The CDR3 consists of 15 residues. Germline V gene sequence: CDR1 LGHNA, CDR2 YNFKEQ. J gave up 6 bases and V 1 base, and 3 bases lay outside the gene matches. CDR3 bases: TGTGCCAGCAGCCAAGGTGGGACAGGGGTTCAGCCCCAGCATTTT. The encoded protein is CASSQGGTGVQPQHF.

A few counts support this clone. The CDR3 region is CASSLNRDTEQYV. The CDR3 nucleotides read TGTGCCAGCAGCTTAAACCGGGACACCGAGCAGTACGTC. The V and J genes are TRBV7-9 and TRBJ2-7, with D possibly being TRBD1 (6 bases). Germline loops: CDR1 SEHNR, CDR2 FQNEAQ (reference sequence). The CDR3 sequence is 13 residues long. V was clipped by 2 bases and J by 6 bases, with 11 bases between them.

This CDR3 is CASSPRDYPDEQYV. DNA of the CDR3: TGTGCCAGCAGCCCCCGGGACTACCCGGACGAGCAGTACGTC. The chain uses TRBV3-1 (or the pseudogene TRBV3-2) and TRBJ2-7, with 7 bases aligning to TRBD2. This CDR3 has 14 residues. The germline V gene encodes CDR1 LGHDT and CDR2 YNNKEL (reference sequence). The V segment lost 4 bases and the J segment 5 bases; nucleotides outside the gene matches: 8.

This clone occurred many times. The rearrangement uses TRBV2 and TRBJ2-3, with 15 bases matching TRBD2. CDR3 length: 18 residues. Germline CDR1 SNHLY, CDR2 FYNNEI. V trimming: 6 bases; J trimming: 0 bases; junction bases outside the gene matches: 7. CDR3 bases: TGTGCCAGCAGCGCGGGACTAGCGGGAGGCCCTAGCACAGATACGCAGTATTTT. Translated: CASSAGLAGGPSTDTQYF.

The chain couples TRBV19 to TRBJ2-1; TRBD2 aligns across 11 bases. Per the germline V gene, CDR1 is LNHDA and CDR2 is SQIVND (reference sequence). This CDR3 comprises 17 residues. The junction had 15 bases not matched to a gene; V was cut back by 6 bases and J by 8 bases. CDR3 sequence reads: CASSSSLAGGIRDEQFF. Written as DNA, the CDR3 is TGTGCCAGTAGCTCCTCTTTAGCGGGGGGGATCAGAGATGAGCAGTTCTTC.